The 31 T cell receptor beta chains below come from one sample, sequenced in a study of cytomegalovirus exposure and HLA in healthy donors. PCR used 60 Vbeta primers and 13 Jbeta primers. Data came from immunoSEQ multiplex PCR; TCRdb stores just in-frame clones and leaves some out. The ten top clones account for 1.5% to 2%, within a sample of 100,000 to 150,000 clones. Sequencing used PBMCs. The receptors originated from a woman aged 40 to 49 in good health and CMV-seropositive.

The chain has TRBV7-3 and TRBJ1-1; weak D call: TRBD1 (6 bases). The V end lost 3 bases, the J end lost 0 bases, and 17 bases lay between the germline ends. The germline CDR1 and CDR2 sequences are SGHTA and FQGTGA. The CDR3 contains 17 residues. CDR3 in amino acids: CASSFVHSGTLNTEAFF. The CDR3 DNA reads as TGTGCCAGCAGCTTCGTTCATTCCGGGACATTGAACACTGAAGCTTTCTTT.

The V gene is TRBV5-1, the J gene TRBJ2-2; unclear D gene. V was pared by 5 bases and J by 0 bases, with 8 bases between. This CDR3 has 14 amino acids. The germline CDR1 and CDR2 sequences are SGHRS and YFSETQ. CDR3 coding DNA: TGCGCCAGCAGACCTGAGGCGAACACCGGGGAGCTGTTTTTT. Translation: CASRPEANTGELFF.

V and J are TRBV6-1 and TRBJ2-3; 7 bases are shared with TRBD1. There are 13 residues in the CDR3. Germline V gives CDR1 MNHNS, CDR2 SASEGT. The trim removed 11 bases at V and 2 bases at J, leaving 7 bases unmatched. CDR3 residues: CASQTGSTDTQYF. In DNA, the CDR3 is TGTGCCTCTCAGACAGGGTCCACAGATACGCAGTATTTT.

This chain links TRBV5-1 with TRBJ1-2, with D perhaps matching TRBD1 (5 bases). Trimming removed 4 bases from V and 4 bases from J, with 11 bases in between. Germline V gene lookup returns CDR1 SGHRS and CDR2 YFSETQ. The CDR3 has 13 amino acids. This chain's CDR3 is CASSEQVRYGYTF. CDR3 DNA sequence: TGCGCCAGCAGCGAACAGGTCCGCTATGGCTACACCTTC. The full variable domain, completed using reference TRBV5-1 and TRBJ1-2, is KAGVTQTPRYLIKTRGQQVTLSCSPISGHRSVSWYQQTPGQGLQFLFEYFSETQRNKGNFPGRFSGRQFSNSRSEMNVSTLELGDSALYLCASSEQVRYGYTFGSGTRLTVV.

This chain uses TRBV5-1 with TRBJ1-6, with a weak D call TRBD1 (6 bases). Trimming removed 3 bases at V and 3 bases at J, with 10 bases between. Germline-derived CDR1 and CDR2 are SGHRS and YFSETQ. The CDR3 has 15 amino acids. The CDR3 nucleotides are TGCGCCAGCAGCTCGAAGGGGGACTATAATTCACCCCTCCACTTT. This codes for CASSSKGDYNSPLHF.

The chain uses TRBV28 and TRBJ2-5, with D hard to call. The CDR3 is 11 amino acids. Germline loops: CDR1 MDHEN, CDR2 SYDVKM. With 7 bases removed from V and 4 bases from J, the gap between germline ends came to 7 bases. The CDR3 bases are TGTGCCAGCACGCGTTCAGAGACCCAGTACTTC. Amino acids: CASTRSETQYF. Variable domain in full (rest from reference TRBV28 and TRBJ2-5): DVKVTQSSRYLVKRTGEKVFLECVQDMDHENMFWYRQDPGLGLRLIYFSYDVKMKEKGDIPEGYSVSREKKERFSLILESASTNQTSMYLCASTRSETQYFGPGTRLLVL.

V is TRBV7-2 and J is TRBJ2-2; D not resolved. This CDR3 has 15 residues. Per germline, CDR1 SGHTA and CDR2 FQGNSA. Trimming cost V 1 base and J 4 bases, with 10 bases left between them. The CDR3 loop reads CASSLVAGSTGELFF. The CDR3 nucleotides read TGTGCCAGCAGCTTAGTGGCAGGAAGCACCGGGGAGCTGTTTTTT.

The CDR3 DNA is TGTGCCAGCAGCTTAGAGGAGGGCACTGAAGCTTTCTTT. Translation: CASSLEEGTEAFF. The genes are TRBV7-9 and TRBJ1-1; D unresolved. V shed 1 base and J shed 4 bases, with 7 bases lying between them. The germline V gene has CDR1 SEHNR and CDR2 FQNEAQ (reference sequence). This CDR3 contains 13 residues.

The V gene is TRBV6-1, the J gene TRBJ1-1, with a possible D match to TRBD1 (6 bases). This CDR3 spans 14 amino acids. Germline assignment: CDR1 MNHNS and CDR2 SASEGT. V was trimmed by 2 bases and J by 6 bases, leaving 13 bases between them. In DNA, the CDR3 is TGTGCCAGCAGTGAACTAGGGACAATGCCTGAAGCTTTCTTT. This codes for CASSELGTMPEAFF.

The genes are TRBV28 and TRBJ2-2, with 10 bases lining up with TRBD2. The CDR3 has 17 amino acids. CDR1 MDHEN and CDR2 SYDVKM come from the germline V gene. Trimming at V came to 3 bases and at J to 1 base, leaving 5 bases not matched to a gene. CDR3 residues: CASSFGAGGMNTGELFF. DNA for the CDR3: TGTGCCAGCAGTTTCGGAGCGGGAGGGATGAACACCGGGGAGCTGTTTTTT.

The chain uses TRBV5-1 and TRBJ2-1; D possibly corresponds to TRBD1 (6 bases). Trimming shortened V by 4 bases and J by 5 bases, and 10 bases separated the two germline ends. This CDR3 has 13 amino acids. The germline gives CDR1 SGHRS, CDR2 YFSETQ. CDR3 nucleotides: TGCGCCAGCAGCGGGGGCATAGACAATGAGCAGTTCTTC. Amino acids: CASSGGIDNEQFF. The full variable domain, in which reference TRBV5-1 and TRBJ2-1 provide the parts outside the CDR3, is KAGVTQTPRYLIKTRGQQVTLSCSPISGHRSVSWYQQTPGQGLQFLFEYFSETQRNKGNFPGRFSGRQFSNSRSEMNVSTLELGDSALYLCASSGGIDNEQFFGPGTRLTVL.

The chain links TRBV28 to TRBJ1-5; 7 positions agree with TRBD1. V was clipped by 5 bases and J by 0 bases; unmatched bases: 16. Germline loops: CDR1 MDHEN, CDR2 SYDVKM. The CDR3 is 19 amino acids. CDR3 coding DNA: TGTGCCAGCAGTCCGGACCCGACGGACAGGCTATATAGCAATCAGCCCCAGCATTTT. Protein sequence: CASSPDPTDRLYSNQPQHF. The full variable domain, rest sourced from reference TRBV28 and TRBJ1-5, is DVKVTQSSRYLVKRTGEKVFLECVQDMDHENMFWYRQDPGLGLRLIYFSYDVKMKEKGDIPEGYSVSREKKERFSLILESASTNQTSMYLCASSPDPTDRLYSNQPQHFGDGTRLSIL.

This sequence joins TRBV4-2 and TRBJ2-1; TRBD1 agrees at 9 bases. The V and J ends lost 0 bases and 11 bases, in that order; junction bases with no gene match: 5. CDR1 and CDR2 from the germline V gene are LGHNA and YNFKEQ. The CDR3 spans 14 residues. The CDR3 loop reads CASSQDPGQGKQFF. The DNA for the CDR3 is TGTGCCAGCAGCCAAGATCCTGGACAGGGGAAGCAGTTCTTC.

The genes are TRBV7-9 and TRBJ1-2; no firm D call. Germline assignment: CDR1 SEHNR and CDR2 FQNEAQ (reference sequence). The CDR3 loop spans 13 amino acids. V lost 5 bases, J lost 7 bases, and 14 bases lay in between. CDR3 protein: CASSPMGGGGYTF. CDR3 nucleotides: TGTGCCAGCAGCCCAATGGGTGGCGGTGGCTACACCTTC. The full variable domain, its missing parts supplied by reference TRBV7-9 and TRBJ1-2, is DTGVSQNPRHKITKRGQNVTFRCDPISEHNRLYWYRQTLGQGPEFLTYFQNEAQLEKSRLLSDRFSAERPKGSFSTLEIQRTEQGDSAMYLCASSPMGGGGYTFGSGTRLTVV.

This sequence joins TRBV11-2 and TRBJ2-1; TRBD1 aligns across 8 bases. CDR1 is SGHAT and CDR2 is FQNNGV in the germline V gene. The CDR3 has 15 amino acids. With 3 bases clipped from V and 2 bases from J, the junction kept 3 bases outside the gene matches. Written as DNA, the CDR3 is TGTGCCAGCAGCTTGGACAGGGCGACCTACAATGAGCAGTTCTTC. This sequence encodes CASSLDRATYNEQFF.

The rearrangement links TRBV11-1 to TRBJ1-1; TRBD1 might be the D (6 bases). Germline V gene sequence: CDR1 SGHAT, CDR2 FQDESV (reference sequence). The CDR3 loop spans 14 amino acids. Trimming shortened V by 7 bases and J by 6 bases, and 18 bases separated the two germline ends. CDR3 residues: CASTNRAKVSEAFF. The CDR3 coding sequence is TGTGCCAGCACCAACAGGGCAAAAGTCTCTGAAGCTTTCTTT.

The chain carries TRBV6-6 and TRBJ2-1, with 12 positions matching TRBD2. This CDR3 spans 14 amino acids. V shed 6 bases, J shed 9 bases, and the junction held 6 bases outside the gene matches. From germline, CDR1 is MNHNY and CDR2 SVGAGI (reference sequence). CDR3 DNA: TGTGCCAGCAGCAGCCTAGCGGGAGGGGCTGAGCAGTTCTTC. It translates to CASSSLAGGAEQFF.

The rearrangement uses TRBV2 and TRBJ2-3, with TRBD2 matching 13 bases. From germline, CDR1 is SNHLY and CDR2 FYNNEI. With V trimmed by 6 bases and J by 7 bases, 4 bases remained unmatched. The CDR3 runs 14 residues. The CDR3 coding sequence is TGTGCCAGCAGGAGACTAGCGGGGGGATATACGCAGTATTTT. Encoded protein: CASRRLAGGYTQYF.

CDR3 sequence reads: CASSRTGGAEAFF. DNA of the CDR3: TGTGCCAGCAGTCGAACAGGGGGGGCTGAAGCTTTCTTT. The chain has TRBV27 and TRBJ1-1; 8 positions agree with TRBD1. CDR3 size: 13 residues. The junction had 5 bases not matched to a gene; V was cut back by 5 bases and J by 6 bases. Germline loops: CDR1 MNHEY, CDR2 SMNVEV (reference sequence).

J is TRBJ2-3 and V is TRBV27; D is possibly TRBD2 (6 bases). The V end was cut by 3 bases, the J end by 2 bases, with 15 bases between. CDR3 length: 16 amino acids. Germline CDR1 reads MNHEY; CDR2 reads SMNVEV (reference sequence). The CDR3 is CASSLLVGGPTDTQYF. DNA of the CDR3: TGTGCCAGCAGTTTGCTCGTGGGAGGCCCCACAGATACGCAGTATTTT.

This chain links TRBV7-9 with TRBJ2-1, with TRBD2 identical over 8 bases. The CDR3 extends over 15 amino acids. The junction had 13 bases not matched to a gene; V was cut back by 5 bases and J by 10 bases. CDR1 SEHNR and CDR2 FQNEAQ come from the germline V gene (reference sequence). The CDR3 loop is CASSASWTSYHEQFF. CDR3 in DNA: TGTGCCAGCAGCGCGTCATGGACTAGCTATCACGAGCAGTTCTTC. Full variable domain (outside the CDR3, taken from reference TRBV7-9 and TRBJ2-1): DTGVSQNPRHKITKRGQNVTFRCDPISEHNRLYWYRQTLGQGPEFLTYFQNEAQLEKSRLLSDRFSAERPKGSFSTLEIQRTEQGDSAMYLCASSASWTSYHEQFFGPGTRLTVL.

The chain combines TRBV30 with TRBJ2-3; D is unresolved. The V gene's germline CDR1 is GTSNPN and CDR2 SVGIG (reference sequence). V shed 4 bases and J shed 3 bases, with 5 bases lying between them. The CDR3 extends over 11 amino acids. DNA of the CDR3: TGTGCCTGGACAGGTACAGATACGCAGTATTTT. Translation gives CAWTGTDTQYF.

This rearrangement joins TRBV5-5 to TRBJ2-7; 7 positions agree with TRBD1. This CDR3 comprises 15 residues. Germline-derived CDR1 and CDR2 are SGHKS and YYEKEE (reference sequence). V shed 0 bases, J shed 2 bases, and the junction held 5 bases outside the gene matches. The CDR3 DNA reads as TGTGCCAGCAGCTTGGAACCCGGGACAGCCTACGAGCAGTACTTC. Translating it yields CASSLEPGTAYEQYF.

The rearrangement joins TRBV5-1 to TRBJ1-2; the match to TRBD1 covers 9 bases. Trimming removed 6 bases from V and 4 bases from J; junction bases left unmatched: 13. The germline V gene has CDR1 SGHRS and CDR2 YFSETQ. This CDR3 is 16 amino acids long. CDR3 sequence: CASTVGQGRTTYGYTF. The CDR3 DNA sequence: TGCGCCAGCACCGTAGGACAGGGGAGGACCACCTATGGCTACACCTTC.

V and J are TRBV7-9 and TRBJ2-3; TRBD2 matches at 7 bases. The CDR3 has 15 amino acids. The germline V gene has CDR1 SEHNR and CDR2 FQNEAQ (reference sequence). V was clipped by 5 bases and J by 6 bases; unmatched bases: 11. The CDR3, as DNA: TGTGCCAGCAGCCACCAACTACTCGGGGGGGATACGCAGTATTTT. Protein: CASSHQLLGGDTQYF.

The chain recombines TRBV7-9 with TRBJ2-1, with 16 bases aligning to TRBD2. The CDR3 contains 16 residues. Germline V lookup: CDR1 SEHNR, CDR2 FQNEAQ (reference sequence). The V gene end was trimmed by 0 bases and the J gene end by 16 bases; junction bases not matched to a gene: 9. The CDR3 sequence is CASSLAGTSGRATSFF. The CDR3 coding sequence is TGTGCCAGCAGCTTAGCCGGGACTAGCGGGAGGGCGACAAGTTTCTTC. Combining the CDR3 with reference TRBV7-9 and TRBJ2-1 gives the whole variable domain DTGVSQNPRHKITKRGQNVTFRCDPISEHNRLYWYRQTLGQGPEFLTYFQNEAQLEKSRLLSDRFSAERPKGSFSTLEIQRTEQGDSAMYLCASSLAGTSGRATSFFGPGTRLTVL.

The CDR3 nucleotides are TGCAGCGTCGCCCCCGGGTTGGTAAACGAGCAGTACTTC. The encoded protein is CSVAPGLVNEQYF. The chain combines TRBV29-1 with TRBJ2-7, with unresolved D. This CDR3 contains 13 residues. Germline lookup yields CDR1 SQVTM and CDR2 ANQGSEA. Trimming removed 6 bases at V and 5 bases at J, with 17 bases between.

The V call is TRBV29-1, the J call TRBJ2-3, with TRBD2 matching 11 bases. CDR3 length: 15 amino acids. V was clipped by 6 bases and J by 4 bases; unmatched bases: 9. The V gene's germline CDR1 is SQVTM and CDR2 ANQGSEA. The CDR3 loop is CSVQGLAEGADTQYF. CDR3 DNA: TGCAGCGTCCAGGGACTAGCGGAGGGAGCAGATACGCAGTATTTT.

The chain recombines TRBV19 with TRBJ1-1, with D tentatively TRBD1 (5 bases). CDR1 LNHDA and CDR2 SQIVND come from the germline V gene (reference sequence). The CDR3 runs 13 residues. The germline V and J ends were trimmed by 6 bases and 1 base, with 9 bases remaining between them. CDR3 in amino acids: CASSPQENTEAFF. The CDR3 DNA reads as TGTGCCAGTAGCCCACAGGAGAACACTGAAGCTTTCTTT.

The V gene is TRBV28, the J gene TRBJ1-2; D may be TRBD1 (6 bases). Trimming pared 2 bases from V and 8 bases from J, leaving 9 bases between. The CDR3 has 12 residues. Germline V gene lookup returns CDR1 MDHEN and CDR2 SYDVKM. Written as DNA, the CDR3 is TGTGCCAGCAGTTTAACAGGGAAAGGCTACACCTTC. Translated, it gives CASSLTGKGYTF.

This CDR3 is CASSQEIDRLPTYEQYF. The CDR3 DNA sequence: TGCGCCAGCAGCCAAGAAATCGACAGGCTACCGACCTACGAGCAGTACTTC. This rearrangement joins TRBV4-3 to TRBJ2-7; a possible D gene is TRBD1 (6 bases). The CDR3 sequence is 17 residues long. Trimming pared 0 bases from V and 2 bases from J, leaving 17 bases between. Germline V gene lookup returns CDR1 LGHNA and CDR2 YSLEER.